The subject of this entry is one T cell receptor (beta chain). Its antigen is unidentified. Only CD45RO-negative cells positively selected for CCR7 counted as naive CD8 cells, so terminally differentiated effector memory CD45RA+ cells were excluded. There were no recent acute infections or vaccinations among the donors, who were healthy HIV-negative adults. Tens of thousands of T cell genomes (roughly 190 ng DNA) went into each sorted-subset replicate. Clones were sequenced by immunoSEQ multiplex PCR, and TCRdb holds only the in-frame ones, with some missing. The repertoire holds around 2,000,000 clones, with just under 95% as singletons. The data were obtained in a study of shared clonotypes between healthy human individuals. Study as a whole: Each donor's CD4 naive and CD4 memory cells filled three plates apiece, CD8 naive two, and CD8 memory one. Study-level results: Non-shared clonotypes had lower generation probabilities than those shared by all four donors.

The germline CDR1 and CDR2 sequences are MNHEY and SMNVEV (reference sequence). The CDR3 covers 16 residues. Trimming took 5 bases from V and 1 from J; bases not matched to a gene: 9. This clonotype was sampled from a man between 18 and 35 years old in good health. The V call is TRBV27, the J call TRBJ2-3, with 7 bases identical to TRBD1. The sequenced sample consisted of naive CD8+ T cells sorted from blood. CDR3: CASSPQGVQGTDTQYF. The DNA of the CDR3 is TGTGCCAGCAGTCCTCAGGGGGTGCAAGGCACAGATACGCAGTATTTT.